A selection of T cell receptor beta chains follows, all from one sample in a study of OX40 agonist ivuxolimab in advanced cancers. Method: immunoSEQ multiplex PCR; TCRdb's copy keeps in-frame clones and lacks some. This table holds 55,000 to 70,000 clones, 80% found once. Sequencing was performed on CD4+ or CD8+ T cells sorted from blood, taken in a trial of the OX40 agonist ivuxolimab. These receptors all come from an adult with an advanced solid tumor such as melanoma, head and neck, liver or kidney cancer. CDR3s include the opening cysteine and the closing phenylalanine or tryptophan. Each record gives: CDR3 protein, CDR3 DNA, clone size, J gene, D gene, V gene, CDR3 length. D genes are given only for firm matches. Not all rows give a size; the values are once, few, many and, for expanded clones, a class.

CASTSRRTVRTDTQYF	TGTGCCAGCACCTCAAGGAGAACCGTTCGAACAGATACGCAGTATTTT	-	TRBJ2-3	-	TRBV5-6	16
CASSQDMVKIRSYGYTF	TGCGCCAGCAGCCAAGATATGGTAAAGATTCGATCCTATGGCTACACCTTC	-	TRBJ1-2	-	TRBV4-1	17
CASLRDRDYNEQFF	TGTGCCAGCTTGAGGGACAGGGACTACAATGAGCAGTTCTTC	-	TRBJ2-1	TRBD1	TRBV5-4	14
CASSKRLAGDFTDTQYF	TGTGCCAGCAGCAAGAGACTAGCGGGGGACTTCACAGATACGCAGTATTTT	-	TRBJ2-3	TRBD2	TRBV2	17
CASSVEGADTQYF	TGTGCCAGCAGCGTAGAAGGGGCAGATACGCAGTATTTT	-	TRBJ2-3	-	TRBV9	13
CASSLSGIRETQYF	TGTGCCAGCAGCTTGAGCGGTATTAGAGAGACCCAGTACTTC	-	TRBJ2-5	-	TRBV5-4	14
CASSSSPQGARDEQYF	TGTGCCAGCAGCTCTTCTCCCCAGGGGGCCAGGGACGAGCAGTACTTC	-	TRBJ2-7	TRBD1	TRBV7-6	16
CASRRGGEQFF	TGTGCCAGCAGACGAGGGGGTGAGCAGTTCTTC	-	TRBJ2-1	-	TRBV6-5	11
CASSLGVAGGYTDTQYF	TGTGCCAGCAGCTTAGGAGTAGCGGGGGGATACACAGATACGCAGTATTTT	-	TRBJ2-3	TRBD2	TRBV11-2	17
CSVAHMTASYGYTF	TGCAGCGTTGCCCATATGACAGCGAGCTATGGCTACACCTTC	-	TRBJ1-2	-	TRBV29-1	14
CASSGGQGYEQYF	TGCGCCAGCAGCGGAGGACAGGGGTACGAGCAGTACTTC	-	TRBJ2-7	TRBD1	TRBV5-1	13
CASSVGRGGLHPYEQYF	TGTGCCAGCAGCGTAGGTCGGGGGGGCCTCCATCCCTACGAGCAGTACTTC	-	TRBJ2-7	TRBD2	TRBV9	17
CASRPQGSNQPQHF	TGTGCCAGCAGACCACAGGGTAGCAATCAGCCCCAGCATTTT	-	TRBJ1-5	-	TRBV7-9	14
CASSQLGTSGGVTDTQYF	TGTGCCAGTAGTCAACTGGGCACTAGCGGGGGTGTCACAGATACGCAGTATTTT	once	TRBJ2-3	TRBD2	TRBV19	18
CASSVSQAGIGTDTQYF	TGTGCCAGCAGCGTCTCCCAAGCGGGGATAGGCACAGATACGCAGTATTTT	-	TRBJ2-3	TRBD2	TRBV9	17
CSVGWQGGIQYF	TGCAGCGTTGGCTGGCAGGGCGGCATTCAGTACTTC	-	TRBJ2-4	-	TRBV29-1	12
CATSRDKGYNQPQHF	TGTGCCACCAGCAGAGATAAGGGGTACAATCAGCCCCAGCATTTT	-	TRBJ1-5	-	TRBV15	15
CASSRLQGAQTQYF	TGTGCCAGCAGCCGGTTACAGGGGGCGCAGACCCAGTACTTC	-	TRBJ2-5	TRBD1	TRBV11-2	14
CASSPDITNTGELFF	TGTGCCAGCAGTCCCGACATCACGAACACCGGGGAGCTGTTTTTT	few	TRBJ2-2	-	TRBV2	15
CASSYTRQVMNTEAFF	TGTGCCAGCAGTTACACTCGACAGGTCATGAACACTGAAGCTTTCTTT	once	TRBJ1-1	-	TRBV6-5	16
CASRQGAHEQYF	TGTGCCTCTCGACAGGGGGCCCACGAGCAGTACTTC	-	TRBJ2-7	TRBD1	TRBV25-1	12
CASSVGGQFHYGYTF	TGTGCCAGCAGCGTGGGGGGACAGTTCCACTATGGCTACACCTTC	-	TRBJ1-2	TRBD1	TRBV9	15
CASSYGDSYEQYF	TGTGCCAGCAGTTACGGGGACTCCTACGAGCAGTACTTC	once	TRBJ2-7	-	TRBV6-6	13
CASSPRQVFYEQYF	TGTGCCAGCAGCCCCCGACAGGTCTTCTACGAGCAGTACTTC	-	TRBJ2-7	-	TRBV5-8	14
CASSPTFIPSSSGANVLTF	TGCGCCAGCAGCCCCACCTTTATCCCGTCCTCCTCTGGGGCCAACGTCCTGACTTTC	-	TRBJ2-6	-	TRBV4-1	19
CASLRDRVDEQYF	TGTGCCAGCCTCCGGGACAGGGTCGACGAGCAGTACTTC	-	TRBJ2-7	TRBD1	TRBV2	13
CASSSPRDRGYEQYF	TGTGCCAGCAGCTCTCCCCGGGACAGGGGCTACGAGCAGTACTTC	-	TRBJ2-7	TRBD1	TRBV5-5	15
CASSIQTAQFYGYTF	TGTGCCAGTAGTATACAGACAGCCCAGTTCTATGGCTACACCTTC	-	TRBJ1-2	-	TRBV19	15
CASSLEVSSYNEQFF	TGCGCCAGCAGCTTGGAGGTTAGCTCCTACAATGAGCAGTTCTTC	-	TRBJ2-1	-	TRBV5-1	15
CASRWGNRGHTEAFF	TGCGCCAGCAGGTGGGGGAACAGGGGGCATACTGAAGCTTTCTTT	-	TRBJ1-1	TRBD1	TRBV5-1	15
CASSTGLDGYTF	TGTGCCAGCAGCACGGGACTGGATGGCTACACCTTC	-	TRBJ1-2	-	TRBV5-1	12
CASSQAVGNQETQYF	TGTGCCAGCAGCCAAGCGGTCGGAAACCAAGAGACCCAGTACTTC	once	TRBJ2-5	-	TRBV4-2	15
CATTPGQNTGELFF	TGTGCCACCACGCCAGGACAGAACACCGGGGAGCTGTTTTTT	-	TRBJ2-2	-	TRBV6-5	14
CASSWDRGRYEQYF	TGTGCCAGCAGCTGGGACAGGGGCAGGTACGAGCAGTACTTC	-	TRBJ2-7	TRBD1	TRBV11-2	14
CASSFRDNEQFF	TGCGCCAGCAGCTTCAGGGACAATGAGCAGTTCTTC	-	TRBJ2-1	-	TRBV5-1	12